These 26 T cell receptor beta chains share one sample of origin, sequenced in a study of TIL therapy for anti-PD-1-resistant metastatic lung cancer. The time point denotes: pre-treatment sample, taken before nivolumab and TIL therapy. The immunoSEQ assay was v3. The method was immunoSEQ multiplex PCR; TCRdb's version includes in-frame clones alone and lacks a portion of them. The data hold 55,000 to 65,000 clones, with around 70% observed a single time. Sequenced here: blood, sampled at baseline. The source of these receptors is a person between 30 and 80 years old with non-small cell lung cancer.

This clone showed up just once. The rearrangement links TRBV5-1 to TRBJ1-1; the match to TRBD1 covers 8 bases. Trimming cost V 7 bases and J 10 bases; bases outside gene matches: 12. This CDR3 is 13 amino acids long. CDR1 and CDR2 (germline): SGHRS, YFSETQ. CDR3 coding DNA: TGCGCCAGCTCCAACCCGGACAGGGCGTCAGCTTTCTTT. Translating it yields CASSNPDRASAFF.

The CDR3 region is CASSPEGRLNTEAFF. The CDR3 DNA is TGTGCCAGCTCACCAGAGGGGAGGCTGAACACTGAAGCTTTCTTT. The chain carries TRBV18 and TRBJ1-1, with D possibly matching TRBD1 (5 bases). The CDR3 has 15 residues. V lost 2 bases and J 0 bases, leaving 10 bases between the germline ends. CDR1 and CDR2 from the germline V gene are KGHSH and LQKENI.

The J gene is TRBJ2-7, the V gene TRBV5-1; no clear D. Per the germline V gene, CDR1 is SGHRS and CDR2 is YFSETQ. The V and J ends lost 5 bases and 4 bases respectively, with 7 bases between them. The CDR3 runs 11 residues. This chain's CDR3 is CASSEAYEQYF. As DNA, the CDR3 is TGCGCCAGCAGTGAAGCATACGAGCAGTACTTC.

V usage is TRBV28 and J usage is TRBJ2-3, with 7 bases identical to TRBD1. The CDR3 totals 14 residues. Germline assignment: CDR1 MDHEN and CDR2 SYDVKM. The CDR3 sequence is CAGSGQAFTDTQYF. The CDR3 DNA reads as TGTGCTGGTTCCGGACAGGCTTTCACAGATACGCAGTATTTT. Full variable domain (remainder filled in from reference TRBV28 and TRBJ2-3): DVKVTQSSRYLVKRTGEKVFLECVQDMDHENMFWYRQDPGLGLRLIYFSYDVKMKEKGDIPEGYSVSREKKERFSLILESASTNQTSMYLCAGSGQAFTDTQYFGPGTRLTVL.

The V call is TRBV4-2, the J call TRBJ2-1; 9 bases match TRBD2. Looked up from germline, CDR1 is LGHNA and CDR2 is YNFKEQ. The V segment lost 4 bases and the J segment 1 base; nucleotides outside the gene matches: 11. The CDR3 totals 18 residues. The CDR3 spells CASSLNAASGISYNEQFF. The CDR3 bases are TGTGCCAGCAGCCTCAACGCGGCTAGCGGGATTTCCTACAATGAGCAGTTCTTC.

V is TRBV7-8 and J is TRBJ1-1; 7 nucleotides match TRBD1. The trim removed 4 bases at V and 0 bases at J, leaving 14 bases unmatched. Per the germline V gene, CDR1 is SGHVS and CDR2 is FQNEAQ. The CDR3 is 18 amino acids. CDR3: CASSSIAGTASLNTEAFF. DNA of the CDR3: TGTGCCAGCAGCTCAATCGCCGGGACAGCCAGTTTGAACACTGAAGCTTTCTTT.

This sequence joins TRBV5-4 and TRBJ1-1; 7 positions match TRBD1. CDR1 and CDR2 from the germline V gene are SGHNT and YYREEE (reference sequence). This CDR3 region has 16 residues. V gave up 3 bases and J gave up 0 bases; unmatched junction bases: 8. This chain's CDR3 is CASSSGLGQLNTEAFF. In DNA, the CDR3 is TGTGCCAGCAGCTCAGGGTTGGGACAGCTGAACACTGAAGCTTTCTTT.

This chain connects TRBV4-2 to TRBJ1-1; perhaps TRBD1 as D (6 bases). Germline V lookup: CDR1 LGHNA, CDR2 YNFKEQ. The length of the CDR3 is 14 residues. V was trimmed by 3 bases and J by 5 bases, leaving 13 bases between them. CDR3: CASSQTGRRTEAFF. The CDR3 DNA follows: TGTGCCAGCAGCCAGACAGGCCGGAGAACTGAAGCTTTCTTT.

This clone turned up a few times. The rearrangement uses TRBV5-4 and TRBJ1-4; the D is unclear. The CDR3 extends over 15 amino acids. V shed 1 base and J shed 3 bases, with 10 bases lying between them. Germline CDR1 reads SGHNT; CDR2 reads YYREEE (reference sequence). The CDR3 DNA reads TGTGCCAGCAGCTTGTCGGCAGGTGCTAATGAAAAACTGTTTTTT. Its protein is CASSLSAGANEKLFF. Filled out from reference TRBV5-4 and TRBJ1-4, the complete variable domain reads ETGVTQSPTHLIKTRGQQVTLRCSSQSGHNTVSWYQQALGQGPQFIFQYYREEENGRGNFPPRFSGLQFPNYSSELNVNALELDDSALYLCASSLSAGANEKLFFGSGTQLSVL.

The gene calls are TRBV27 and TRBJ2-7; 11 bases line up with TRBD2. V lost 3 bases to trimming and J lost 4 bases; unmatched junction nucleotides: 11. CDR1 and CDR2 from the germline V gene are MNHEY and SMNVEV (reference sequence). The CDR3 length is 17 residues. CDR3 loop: CASSLIAGGPPAYEQYF. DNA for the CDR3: TGTGCCAGCAGTTTGATAGCGGGGGGGCCCCCCGCATACGAGCAGTACTTC.

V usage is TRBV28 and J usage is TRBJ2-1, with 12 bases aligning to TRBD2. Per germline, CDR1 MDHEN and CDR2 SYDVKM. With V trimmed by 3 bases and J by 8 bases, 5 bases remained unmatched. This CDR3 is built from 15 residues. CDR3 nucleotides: TGTGCCAGCAGTTTCTGGCTAGCGGGAGGGGATGAGCAGTTCTTC. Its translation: CASSFWLAGGDEQFF.

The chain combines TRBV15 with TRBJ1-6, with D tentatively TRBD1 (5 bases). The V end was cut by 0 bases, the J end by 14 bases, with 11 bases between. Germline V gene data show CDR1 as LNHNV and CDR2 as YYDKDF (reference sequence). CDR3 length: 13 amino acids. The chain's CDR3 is CATSRDESGTLHF. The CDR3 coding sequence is TGTGCCACCAGCAGAGACGAATCAGGGACCCTCCACTTT.

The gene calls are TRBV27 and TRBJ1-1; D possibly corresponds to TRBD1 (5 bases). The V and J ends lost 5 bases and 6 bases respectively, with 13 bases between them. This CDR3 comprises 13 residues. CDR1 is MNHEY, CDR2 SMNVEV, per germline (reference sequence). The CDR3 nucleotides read TGTGCCAGCAGTCCCGGGGGTATCGCTGAAGCTTTCTTT. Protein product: CASSPGGIAEAFF.

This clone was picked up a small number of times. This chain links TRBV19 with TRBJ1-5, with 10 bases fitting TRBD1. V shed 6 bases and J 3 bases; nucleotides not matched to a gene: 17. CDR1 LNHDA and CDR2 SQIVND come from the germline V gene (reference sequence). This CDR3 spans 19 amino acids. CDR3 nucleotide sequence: TGTGCCAGTAGCCGGCGTCGGTTGCGGGGGACAGGGGACAATCAGCCCCAGCATTTT. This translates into CASSRRRLRGTGDNQPQHF.

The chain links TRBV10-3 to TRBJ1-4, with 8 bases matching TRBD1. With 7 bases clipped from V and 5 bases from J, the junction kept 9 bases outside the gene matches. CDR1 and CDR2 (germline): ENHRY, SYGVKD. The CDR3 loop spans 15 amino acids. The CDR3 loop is CAITEGAGGNEKLFF. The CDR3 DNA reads TGTGCCATCACCGAAGGGGCAGGGGGCAATGAAAAACTGTTTTTT.

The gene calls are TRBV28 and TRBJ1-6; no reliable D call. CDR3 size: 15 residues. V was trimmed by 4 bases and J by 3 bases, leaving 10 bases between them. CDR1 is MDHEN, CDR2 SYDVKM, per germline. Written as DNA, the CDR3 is TGTGCCAGCAGTTCCGAGCAGCTCTATAATTCACCCCTCCACTTT. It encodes CASSSEQLYNSPLHF.

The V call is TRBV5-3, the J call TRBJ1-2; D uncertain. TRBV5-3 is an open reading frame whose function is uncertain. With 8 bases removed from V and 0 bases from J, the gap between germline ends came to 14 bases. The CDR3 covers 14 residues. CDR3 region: CASSMTPSNYGYTF. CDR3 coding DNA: TGTGCCAGCAGTATGACACCATCTAACTATGGCTACACCTTC.

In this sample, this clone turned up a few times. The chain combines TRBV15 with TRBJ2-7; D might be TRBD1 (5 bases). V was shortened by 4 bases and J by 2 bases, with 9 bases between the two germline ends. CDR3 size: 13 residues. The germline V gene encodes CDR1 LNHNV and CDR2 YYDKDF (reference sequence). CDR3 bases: TGTGCCACCAGCACAGGCAGGGCCTACGAGCAGTACTTC. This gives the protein CATSTGRAYEQYF.

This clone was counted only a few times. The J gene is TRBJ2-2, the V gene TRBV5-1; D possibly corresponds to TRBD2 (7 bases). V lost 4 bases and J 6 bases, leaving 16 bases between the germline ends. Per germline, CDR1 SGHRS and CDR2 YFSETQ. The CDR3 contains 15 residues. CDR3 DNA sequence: TGCGCCAGCAGCCCGGAGGGGGGGCACTCCGGGGAGCTGTTTTTT. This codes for CASSPEGGHSGELFF.

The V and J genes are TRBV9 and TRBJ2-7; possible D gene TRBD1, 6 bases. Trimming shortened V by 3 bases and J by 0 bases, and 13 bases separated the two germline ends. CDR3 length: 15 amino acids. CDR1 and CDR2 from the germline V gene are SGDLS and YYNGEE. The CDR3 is CASSARTESSYEQYF. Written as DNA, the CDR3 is TGTGCCAGCAGCGCCCGGACAGAGTCCTCCTACGAGCAGTACTTC.

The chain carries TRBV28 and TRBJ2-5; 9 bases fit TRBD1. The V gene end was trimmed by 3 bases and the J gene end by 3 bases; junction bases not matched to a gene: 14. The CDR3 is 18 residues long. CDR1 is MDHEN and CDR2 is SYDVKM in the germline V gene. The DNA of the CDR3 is TGTGCCAGCAGTTTGACGAAAAAACGGGACAGGGACGAAGAGACCCAGTACTTC. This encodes CASSLTKKRDRDEETQYF.

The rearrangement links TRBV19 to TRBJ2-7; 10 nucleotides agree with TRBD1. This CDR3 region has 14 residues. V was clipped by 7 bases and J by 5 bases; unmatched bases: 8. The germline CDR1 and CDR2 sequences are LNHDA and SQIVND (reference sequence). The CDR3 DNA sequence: TGTGCCAGTAACCGACAGGGGGCCAAGGACGAGCAGTACTTC. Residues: CASNRQGAKDEQYF.

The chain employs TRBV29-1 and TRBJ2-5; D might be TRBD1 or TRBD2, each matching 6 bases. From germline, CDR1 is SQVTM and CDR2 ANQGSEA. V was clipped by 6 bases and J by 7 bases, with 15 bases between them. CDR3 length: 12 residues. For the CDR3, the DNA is TGCAGCGTGGAGGGACATTCCGGGACCCAGTACTTC. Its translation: CSVEGHSGTQYF. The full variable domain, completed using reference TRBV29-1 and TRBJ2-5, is SAVISQKPSRDICQRGTSLTIQCQVDSQVTMMFWYRQQPGQSLTLIATANQGSEATYESGFVIDKFPISRPNLTFSTLTVSNMSPEDSSIYLCSVEGHSGTQYFGPGTRLLVL.

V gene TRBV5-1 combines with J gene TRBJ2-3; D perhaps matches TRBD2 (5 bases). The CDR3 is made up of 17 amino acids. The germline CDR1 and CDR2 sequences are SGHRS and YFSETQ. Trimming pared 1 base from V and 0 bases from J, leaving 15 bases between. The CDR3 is CASSLIWERLSTDTQYF. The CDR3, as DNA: TGCGCCAGCAGCTTGATCTGGGAGAGGTTGAGCACAGATACGCAGTATTTT.

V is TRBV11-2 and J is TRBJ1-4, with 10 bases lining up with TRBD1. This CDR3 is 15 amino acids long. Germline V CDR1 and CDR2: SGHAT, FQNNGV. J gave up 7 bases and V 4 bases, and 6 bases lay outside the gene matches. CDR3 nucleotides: TGTGCCAGCAGCTCGACAGGGGGCATTGCTGAAAAACTGTTTTTT. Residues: CASSSTGGIAEKLFF.

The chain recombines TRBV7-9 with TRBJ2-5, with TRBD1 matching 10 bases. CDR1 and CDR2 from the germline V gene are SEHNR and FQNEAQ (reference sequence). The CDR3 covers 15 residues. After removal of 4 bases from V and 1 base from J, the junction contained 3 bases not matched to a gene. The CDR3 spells CASSSGQGSQETQYF. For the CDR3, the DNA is TGTGCCAGCAGCTCGGGACAGGGGTCCCAAGAGACCCAGTACTTC.